This is a list of T cell receptor beta chains from one sample in a study of Ad26.COV2.S vaccination and SARS-CoV-2 variants. Repertoires were generated with immunoSEQ multiplex PCR, while TCRdb's copy carries only in-frame clones and drops some. The repertoire holds just over 350,000 clones, just over 90% seen once, with roughly 3.9% in the top ten. Sequenced here: peripheral blood, sampled after recovery from COVID-19. The origin of the receptors is a human donor who had recovered from COVID-19. Each CDR3 is given with its conserved first and last residue. The D gene is left open where the match is weak. Not every row has a clone size; where given, it reads once, few, many or a size class.

size: -
D: TRBD1
J: TRBJ1-6
V: TRBV5-1
DNA: TGCGCCAGCAGCGTTACAGGGGTTAATTCACCCCTCCACTTT
CDR3: CASSVTGVNSPLHF

size: -
D: -
J: TRBJ1-6
V: TRBV18
DNA: TGTGCCAGCTCACCAGCGGGGGTAAATAATTCACCCCTCCACTTT
CDR3: CASSPAGVNNSPLHF

size: -
D: -
J: TRBJ2-7
V: TRBV7-9
DNA: TGTGCCAGCAGCGAGTCCTACGAGCAGTACTTC
CDR3: CASSESYEQYF

size: -
D: TRBD1
J: TRBJ1-1
V: TRBV4-3
DNA: TGCGCCAGCAGCCAAGTAATGGGTTCGGGACAGGGGGATTTCTTT
CDR3: CASSQVMGSGQGDFF

size: -
D: TRBD2
J: TRBJ2-3
V: TRBV5-1
DNA: TGCGCCAGCAGCTTGGGGACTAGCGGAGATACGCAGTATTTT
CDR3: CASSLGTSGDTQYF

size: once
D: -
J: TRBJ2-1
V: TRBV7-8
DNA: TGTGCCAGCAGCTTAGCGAGGGGGAATGAGCAGTTCTTC
CDR3: CASSLARGNEQFF

size: -
D: -
J: TRBJ2-4
V: TRBV19
DNA: TGTGCCAGTAGTACCAACAGGGAGGGGGCCAAAAACATTCAGTACTTC
CDR3: CASSTNREGAKNIQYF

size: -
D: -
J: TRBJ1-1
V: TRBV9
DNA: TGTGCCAGCAGCGTAGGGGGGGCGCGGGAGCCGGTAAAGATTGAAGCTTTCTTT
CDR3: CASSVGGAREPVKIEAFF

size: -
D: -
J: TRBJ1-4
V: TRBV27
DNA: TGTGCCAGCAGTTTATCATGGGTCCTCAAGGGGGAAAAACTGTTTTTT
CDR3: CASSLSWVLKGEKLFF

size: -
D: TRBD1
J: TRBJ2-7
V: TRBV5-5
DNA: TGTGCCAGCAGCGGGGACAGGGTTTACGAGCAGTACTTC
CDR3: CASSGDRVYEQYF

size: -
D: TRBD1
J: TRBJ2-2
V: TRBV12-5
DNA: TGTGCTAGTCACGTACCGGGACAGGTCGTCGGGGAGCTGTTTTTT
CDR3: CASHVPGQVVGELFF

size: once
D: TRBD1
J: TRBJ1-4
V: TRBV10-3
DNA: TGTGCCATCAGTCAGGGGGCGGAGGAAAAACTGTTTTTT
CDR3: CAISQGAEEKLFF

size: -
D: -
J: TRBJ2-2
V: TRBV21-1
DNA: TGTGCCAGCAGCAAAATTACCGGGACAGGGATGACCGGGGAGCTGTTTTTT
CDR3: CASSKITGTGMTGELFF

size: -
D: -
J: TRBJ1-5
V: TRBV6-5
DNA: TGTGCCAGCAGTTACTCTACCAATCAGCCCCAGCATTTT
CDR3: CASSYSTNQPQHF

size: once
D: -
J: TRBJ1-1
V: TRBV5-4
DNA: TGTGCCAGCAGGCCGACAGTGAACACTGAAGCTTTCTTT
CDR3: CASRPTVNTEAFF

size: -
D: TRBD1
J: TRBJ2-7
V: TRBV5-8
DNA: TGTGCCAGCAGCTTCGGGACAGGTGTACGCGAGCAGTACTTC
CDR3: CASSFGTGVREQYF

size: -
D: TRBD2
J: TRBJ2-6
V: TRBV15
DNA: TGTGCCACCAGCATCACCGGGACTACCTCTGGGGCCAACGTCCTGACTTTC
CDR3: CATSITGTTSGANVLTF

size: -
D: -
J: TRBJ1-1
V: TRBV18
DNA: TGTGCCAGCTCACCACGTGGACAGAACACTGAAGCTTTCTTT
CDR3: CASSPRGQNTEAFF

size: -
D: TRBD1
J: TRBJ1-1
V: TRBV6-5
DNA: TGTGCCAGCAGTTACGCGGACAGGGGAAGGGTTGGAGCTTTCTTT
CDR3: CASSYADRGRVGAFF

size: -
D: TRBD1
J: TRBJ1-1
V: TRBV4-1
DNA: TGCGCCAGCAGCCAAGTAAGGCAGGGGGACACTGAAGCTTTCTTT
CDR3: CASSQVRQGDTEAFF

size: -
D: TRBD2
J: TRBJ2-1
V: TRBV10-1
DNA: TGCGCCAGCAGCATAGCGGGGGTCGGAAATGAGCAGTTCTTC
CDR3: CASSIAGVGNEQFF

size: -
D: TRBD2
J: TRBJ2-7
V: TRBV3-1/TRBV3-2
DNA: TGTGCCAGCAGCCAAGTAGGACTAGCGGGGGGGCCCTACGAGCAGTACTTC
CDR3: CASSQVGLAGGPYEQYF

size: few
D: -
J: TRBJ1-1
V: TRBV6-5
DNA: TGTGCCAGCAGGACGAAGGGACGGGTAAACACTGAAGCTTTCTTT
CDR3: CASRTKGRVNTEAFF

size: -
D: TRBD1
J: TRBJ1-2
V: TRBV2
DNA: TGTGCCAGCAAGGGACAGGCTTGGGGCTACACCTTC
CDR3: CASKGQAWGYTF

size: -
D: -
J: TRBJ2-5
V: TRBV3-1/TRBV3-2
DNA: TGTGCCAGCAGCCAAACCCCCGTGAGGCCGCCCCAAGAGACCCAGTACTTC
CDR3: CASSQTPVRPPQETQYF

size: -
D: TRBD1
J: TRBJ2-1
V: TRBV12-3/TRBV12-4
DNA: TGTGCCAGCACCGGGACAGGGAGGGATGAGCAGTTCTTC
CDR3: CASTGTGRDEQFF

size: -
D: TRBD2
J: TRBJ2-3
V: TRBV7-8
DNA: TGTGCCAGCAGCCCACTGACTAGCGGGGGACCAGGTACGCAGTATTTT
CDR3: CASSPLTSGGPGTQYF

size: -
D: -
J: TRBJ1-2
V: TRBV12-5
DNA: TGTGCTAGTGGTTTGGTCCCCTCTATCCAGGGGTACTATGGCTACACCTTC
CDR3: CASGLVPSIQGYYGYTF

size: -
D: TRBD2
J: TRBJ2-1
V: TRBV18
DNA: TGTGCCAGCTCACGCGATTGGACTAGGCACTCCGAGACGGGCTCCTACAATGAGCAGTTCTTC
CDR3: CASSRDWTRHSETGSYNEQFF

size: once
D: TRBD1
J: TRBJ2-2
V: TRBV10-2
DNA: TGCGCCAGATCCGGGACAGGGGGCATCACCGGGGAGCTGTTTTTT
CDR3: CARSGTGGITGELFF

size: -
D: TRBD1
J: TRBJ2-7
V: TRBV9
DNA: TGTGCCAGCAGCGTTCGGACAGGGGCCTACGAGCAGTACTTC
CDR3: CASSVRTGAYEQYF

size: -
D: -
J: TRBJ1-1
V: TRBV18
DNA: TGTGCCAGCTCACCCCGGGACCCAAAGGGGAACACTGAAGCTTTCTTT
CDR3: CASSPRDPKGNTEAFF

size: -
D: TRBD1
J: TRBJ2-2
V: TRBV19
DNA: TGTGCCAGTAGGCAGGGGGCTGGGACCGGGGAGCTGTTTTTT
CDR3: CASRQGAGTGELFF

size: -
D: TRBD1
J: TRBJ1-2
V: TRBV6-5
DNA: TGTGCCAGCACTGTCGGGACAGGGGTTTCCGGCTACACCTTC
CDR3: CASTVGTGVSGYTF

size: -
D: -
J: TRBJ1-2
V: TRBV18
DNA: TGTGCCAGCTCACCACAGTGGGGAACAGGACCGTTAGGCGGCTACACCTTC
CDR3: CASSPQWGTGPLGGYTF

size: -
D: TRBD1
J: TRBJ1-2
V: TRBV6-2/TRBV6-3
DNA: TGTGCCAGCAGTTACGATGACCCGGGACAGGGCGGATCCCGCTACACCTTC
CDR3: CASSYDDPGQGGSRYTF

size: once
D: -
J: TRBJ1-2
V: TRBV5-4
DNA: TGTGCCAGCAGCTTCCCAGGGAAAAATGGCTACACCTTC
CDR3: CASSFPGKNGYTF

size: -
D: TRBD2
J: TRBJ2-5
V: TRBV5-6
DNA: TGTGCCAGCAGCTTGCGAGCGGGGGCTCACCAAGAGACCCAGTACTTC
CDR3: CASSLRAGAHQETQYF

size: once
D: -
J: TRBJ2-3
V: TRBV4-3
DNA: TGCGCCAGCAGCCAAGATTCGGCCTCGTGGGGAGATACGCAGTATTTT
CDR3: CASSQDSASWGDTQYF

size: -
D: -
J: TRBJ1-1
V: TRBV27
DNA: TGTGCCAGCAGTTTAATCGGACAGAACACTGAAGCTTTCTTT
CDR3: CASSLIGQNTEAFF

size: -
D: -
J: TRBJ2-1
V: TRBV5-1
DNA: TGCGCCAGCAGAATAGACAGTACAATGAGGCAGTTCTTC
CDR3: CASRIDSTMRQFF

size: -
D: TRBD1
J: TRBJ1-1
V: TRBV4-1
DNA: TGCGCCAGCAGCCAACTGGGACAGGGGACGAAAGTCCGCACTGAAGCTTTCTTT
CDR3: CASSQLGQGTKVRTEAFF

size: -
D: TRBD2
J: TRBJ2-1
V: TRBV11-3
DNA: TGTGCCAGCAGCCCCGGGGGTGTGGGGGGGTACAATGAGCAGTTCTTC
CDR3: CASSPGGVGGYNEQFF

size: -
D: TRBD1
J: TRBJ1-5
V: TRBV25-1
DNA: TGTGCCAGCAGTGGCAGCTTGGGACAGGGAAATCGGCCCCAGCATTTT
CDR3: CASSGSLGQGNRPQHF

size: -
D: -
J: TRBJ1-5
V: TRBV6-5
DNA: TGTGCCAGCAGTCCAAGTGACCCGCCCCAGCATTTT
CDR3: CASSPSDPPQHF

size: -
D: TRBD1
J: TRBJ1-2
V: TRBV10-3
DNA: TGTGCCAGCAGGGGGCTGGATGGCTACACCTTC
CDR3: CASRGLDGYTF

size: once
D: TRBD1
J: TRBJ1-4
V: TRBV19
DNA: TGTGCCAGTAGTTACGTCCGACAGGGGGCGCGGGGGGATGAAAAACTGTTTTTT
CDR3: CASSYVRQGARGDEKLFF

size: once
D: TRBD1
J: TRBJ2-2
V: TRBV19
DNA: TGTGCCAGTAGCCCAGTCAACAGGGGGGACACCGGGGAGCTGTTTTTT
CDR3: CASSPVNRGDTGELFF

size: -
D: -
J: TRBJ1-1
V: TRBV12-3/TRBV12-4
DNA: TGTGCCAGCAGGGTGGGACAGAACACTGAAGCTTTCTTT
CDR3: CASRVGQNTEAFF

size: -
D: -
J: TRBJ1-1
V: TRBV12-5
DNA: TGTGCTAGTGGTTTGGTAGGTGAGGGGCGGTTGAGTGAAGCTTTCTTT
CDR3: CASGLVGEGRLSEAFF

size: once
D: -
J: TRBJ2-2
V: TRBV6-5
DNA: TGTGCCAGCAGCCTGAATCGAGGAACCGGGGAGCTGTTTTTT
CDR3: CASSLNRGTGELFF

size: -
D: -
J: TRBJ2-3
V: TRBV6-5
DNA: TGTGCCAGCAGTTACTCGGCGGGGCGCACAGATACGCAGTATTTT
CDR3: CASSYSAGRTDTQYF

size: -
D: -
J: TRBJ1-2
V: TRBV2
DNA: TGTGCCAGGACAGCGTACAATGGCTACACCTTC
CDR3: CARTAYNGYTF

size: -
D: TRBD1
J: TRBJ1-2
V: TRBV27
DNA: TGTGCCAGCAGGCCACCAGGGGGGGATGGCTACACCTTC
CDR3: CASRPPGGDGYTF

size: -
D: -
J: TRBJ2-7
V: TRBV4-1
DNA: TGCGCCAGCAGCCAAACCCTGCAGCAGGCCTCCTACGAGCAGTACTTC
CDR3: CASSQTLQQASYEQYF